The 26 T cell receptor beta chains below were found in one sample sequenced in a study of cytotoxic CD8 clonotypes in ibrutinib-treated CLL. Assay: immunoSEQ multiplex PCR; the TCRdb copy retains only in-frame clones and omits some. Of about 200,000 clones listed, approximately 70% are singletons. Here the sequenced sample was PBMCs, taken after 12 months of ibrutinib treatment. The receptor source for this set is a human donor with chronic lymphocytic leukemia.

This clone was seen a handful of times. The V call is TRBV6-5, the J call TRBJ2-1; D tentatively fits TRBD1 or TRBD2 (5 bases each). The CDR3 consists of 11 residues. The V end was cut by 6 bases, the J end by 8 bases, with 8 bases between. Germline CDR1 and CDR2: MNHEY and SVGAGI. DNA of the CDR3: TGTGCCAGCAGGGGGGTCCATGAGCAGTTCTTC. Its translation: CASRGVHEQFF.

V usage is TRBV9 and J usage is TRBJ2-3; 9 bases fit TRBD1. Germline CDR1 reads SGDLS; CDR2 reads YYNGEE. The CDR3 is made up of 15 amino acids. The J segment lost 5 bases and the V segment lost 3 bases, leaving 7 bases of the junction unmatched. CDR3 sequence (DNA): TGTGCCAGCAGCGCACAGGGGGCGCAGGGAGATACGCAGTATTTT. Translation: CASSAQGAQGDTQYF.

The chain combines TRBV10-1 with TRBJ1-1; D unclear. Germline V gene data show CDR1 as WNHNN and CDR2 as SYGVQD (reference sequence). The CDR3 totals 11 residues. V was trimmed by 6 bases and J by 8 bases, leaving 10 bases between them. The CDR3 DNA follows: TGCGCCAGCAGCGGGCAGAGGGAAGCTTTCTTT. Encoded protein: CASSGQREAFF.

The rearrangement links TRBV7-9 to TRBJ2-7; weak D call: TRBD2 (5 bases). The germline V and J ends were trimmed by 7 bases and 2 bases, with 12 bases remaining between them. Germline assignment: CDR1 SEHNR and CDR2 FQNEAQ (reference sequence). The CDR3 length is 13 residues. The CDR3 coding sequence is TGTGCCAGCACCCCGGGAATCGCCTACGAGCAGTACTTC. Translating it yields CASTPGIAYEQYF.

The chain links TRBV27 to TRBJ2-1; 7 nucleotides match TRBD1. V trimming: 6 bases; J trimming: 3 bases; junction bases outside the gene matches: 8. Germline V lookup: CDR1 MNHEY, CDR2 SMNVEV (reference sequence). The CDR3 loop spans 15 amino acids. DNA for the CDR3: TGTGCCAGCAGCCCAAGGGGGCCTAGCTACAATGAGCAGTTCTTC. It yields the protein CASSPRGPSYNEQFF.

The chain couples TRBV5-1 to TRBJ1-2; D remains unclear. V lost 1 base to trimming and J lost 5 bases, with 9 bases between them. The CDR3 spans 13 residues. Germline V gene data show CDR1 as SGHRS and CDR2 as YFSETQ. The CDR3 nucleotides are TGCGCCAGCAGCTTGCGGAGGGCATATGGCTACACCTTC. Translation gives CASSLRRAYGYTF.

CDR3 protein: CASSFGRGAGGWETQYF. For the CDR3, the DNA is TGTGCCAGCAGCTTCGGAAGGGGAGCGGGAGGTTGGGAGACCCAGTACTTC. This rearrangement joins TRBV9 to TRBJ2-5, with 9 bases matching TRBD2. The CDR3 loop spans 17 amino acids. Trimming removed 4 bases from V and 5 bases from J; junction bases left unmatched: 15. Germline V CDR1 and CDR2: SGDLS, YYNGEE.

The V gene is TRBV28, the J gene TRBJ1-3; D is possibly TRBD1 (5 bases). The CDR3 contains 14 residues. Trimming left V 5 bases short and J 3 bases short, with 11 bases between. Germline V gene data show CDR1 as MDHEN and CDR2 as SYDVKM. CDR3 region: CASSPRVSGNTIYF. The CDR3 coding sequence is TGTGCCAGCAGTCCCAGGGTAAGTGGAAACACCATATATTTT.

The CDR3 sequence: CAWRRLAGPNEQFF. CDR3 nucleotide sequence: TGTGCCTGGAGACGGCTAGCGGGCCCTAATGAGCAGTTCTTC. J is TRBJ2-1 and V is TRBV30, with 8 bases matching TRBD2. Germline-derived CDR1 and CDR2 are GTSNPN and SVGIG (reference sequence). The CDR3 runs to 14 residues. Losses at the gene ends were 3 bases for V and 7 bases for J; bases not matched to a gene: 8.

V usage is TRBV20-1 and J usage is TRBJ2-2; possible D gene TRBD2, 6 bases. The CDR3 runs 11 residues. V lost 7 bases, J lost 13 bases, and 16 bases lay in between. Looked up from germline, CDR1 is DFQATT and CDR2 is SNEGSKA (reference sequence). CDR3 in DNA: TGCAGTGGGCTATGGGGGGAGCGGCTGTTTTTT. Its translation: CSGLWGERLFF.

This chain uses TRBV7-9 with TRBJ2-1; the match to TRBD2 covers 9 bases. Germline CDR1 and CDR2: SEHNR and FQNEAQ (reference sequence). The CDR3 runs 15 residues. Trimming removed 4 bases from V and 8 bases from J; junction bases left unmatched: 9. The CDR3 coding sequence is TGTGCCAGCAGCTCCCCCGAGCGGGAGGCCCATGAGCAGTTCTTC. Translation: CASSSPEREAHEQFF.

The gene calls are TRBV7-3 and TRBJ2-6; D call uncertain. This CDR3 is built from 14 residues. The germline V and J ends were trimmed by 7 bases and 0 bases, with 7 bases remaining between them. Looked up from germline, CDR1 is SGHTA and CDR2 is FQGTGA. This CDR3 reads CASKPSSGANVLTF. The CDR3 nucleotides are TGTGCCAGCAAGCCGAGCTCTGGGGCCAACGTCCTGACTTTC.

V usage is TRBV27 and J usage is TRBJ2-3; the match to TRBD1 covers 7 bases. Germline CDR1 MNHEY, CDR2 SMNVEV (reference sequence). After removal of 3 bases from V and 3 bases from J, the junction contained 12 bases not matched to a gene. The CDR3 is 17 amino acids. The CDR3 spells CASSFSLRQGLTDTQYF. For the CDR3, the DNA is TGTGCCAGCAGTTTCTCCCTCCGACAGGGTTTGACAGATACGCAGTATTTT.

V is TRBV4-2 and J is TRBJ2-7, with D hard to call. The CDR3 totals 13 residues. Germline lookup yields CDR1 LGHNA and CDR2 YNFKEQ. V lost 2 bases and J lost 2, with 7 bases in between. CDR3 sequence (DNA): TGTGCCAGCAGCCAACCCGGTCCCTACGAGCAGTACTTC. Amino acids: CASSQPGPYEQYF.

The V call is TRBV9, the J call TRBJ1-5; D is perhaps TRBD1 (5 bases). This CDR3 has 14 residues. Between the trimmed V and J ends, which lost 4 bases and 7 bases, there was a span of 15 bases. Germline lookup yields CDR1 SGDLS and CDR2 YYNGEE. The CDR3 sequence: CASSPTLGAQPQHF. Written as DNA, the CDR3 is TGTGCCAGCAGCCCCACCCTCGGGGCGCAGCCCCAGCATTTT.

There are a few counts of this clone. In DNA, the CDR3 is TGTGCCTGGAGGGCCTATGGCTACACCTTC. As protein: CAWRAYGYTF. The gene calls are TRBV30 and TRBJ1-2; D gene uncertain. This CDR3 spans 10 amino acids. From germline, CDR1 is GTSNPN and CDR2 SVGIG (reference sequence). V lost 3 bases and J 4 bases, leaving 3 bases between the germline ends.

The rearrangement joins TRBV30 to TRBJ1-5, with no clear D. CDR1 is GTSNPN and CDR2 is SVGIG in the germline V gene (reference sequence). There are 12 residues in the CDR3. With 4 bases removed from V and 3 bases from J, the gap between germline ends came to 7 bases. The CDR3 DNA is TGTGCCTGGAACATCAACAATCAGCCCCAGCATTTT. Translating gives CAWNINNQPQHF. Full variable domain (missing parts from reference TRBV30 and TRBJ1-5): SQTIHQWPATLVQPVGSPLSLECTVEGTSNPNLYWYRQAAGRGLQLLFYSVGIGQISSEVPQNLSASRPQDRQFILSSKKLLLSDSGFYLCAWNINNQPQHFGDGTRLSIL.

A few counts support this clone. The chain is built from TRBV11-2 and TRBJ2-3; 11 bases line up with TRBD2. The CDR3 has 15 amino acids. V trimming: 4 bases; J trimming: 3 bases; junction bases outside the gene matches: 3. Germline V lookup: CDR1 SGHAT, CDR2 FQNNGV. CDR3 residues: CASSSSGGWTDTQYF. CDR3 nucleotide sequence: TGTGCCAGCAGCTCTAGCGGGGGGTGGACAGATACGCAGTATTTT.

The chain uses TRBV30 and TRBJ2-7; D is unresolved. Per germline, CDR1 GTSNPN and CDR2 SVGIG (reference sequence). This CDR3 spans 11 amino acids. The V end was cut by 2 bases, the J end by 7 bases, with 9 bases between. The CDR3 sequence: CAWSLPREQYF. The DNA for the CDR3 is TGTGCCTGGAGTCTCCCGCGGGAGCAGTACTTC.

V and J are TRBV9 and TRBJ2-1; D is unclear. This CDR3 is built from 15 residues. Per germline, CDR1 SGDLS and CDR2 YYNGEE. The germline V and J ends were trimmed by 0 bases and 1 base, with 8 bases remaining between them. CDR3 nucleotide sequence: TGTGCCAGCAGCGTAGGGGGAACATCCTACAATGAGCAGTTCTTC. This codes for CASSVGGTSYNEQFF. The full variable domain, completed using reference TRBV9 and TRBJ2-1, is DSGVTQTPKHLITATGQRVTLRCSPRSGDLSVYWYQQSLDQGLQFLIQYYNGEERAKGNILERFSAQQFPDLHSELNLSSLELGDSALYFCASSVGGTSYNEQFFGPGTRLTVL.

V gene TRBV6-1 combines with J gene TRBJ1-1; perhaps TRBD1 as D (6 bases). Germline V gene data show CDR1 as MNHNS and CDR2 as SASEGT. The CDR3 is 14 amino acids. Trimming pared 6 bases from V and 0 bases from J, leaving 11 bases between. The CDR3 DNA is TGTGCCAGCAGACCGACAGGCTTGAACACTGAAGCTTTCTTT. Protein: CASRPTGLNTEAFF.

For the CDR3, the DNA is TGTGCCAGCACCGGCATTGGTCAGCCCCAGCATTTT. As protein: CASTGIGQPQHF. The V call is TRBV27, the J call TRBJ1-5; no reliable D call. Germline CDR1 and CDR2: MNHEY and SMNVEV (reference sequence). Trimming removed 7 bases at V and 6 bases at J, with 10 bases between. This CDR3 spans 12 amino acids.

The rearrangement joins TRBV5-1 to TRBJ2-5; 9 bases fit TRBD1. Germline CDR1 and CDR2: SGHRS and YFSETQ. The V gene end was trimmed by 3 bases and the J gene end by 1 base; junction bases not matched to a gene: 7. The CDR3 has 16 residues. In DNA form, the CDR3 reads TGCGCCAGCAGCTCCCGGGACAGGGTCCTCCAAGAGACCCAGTACTTC. Amino acids: CASSSRDRVLQETQYF.

The table lists this clone with a count of one. J is TRBJ1-2 and V is TRBV4-3, with D tentatively TRBD1 (5 bases). The ends were cut back, 6 bases at V and 4 bases at J, with 18 bases in the middle. Germline values: CDR1 LGHNA, CDR2 YSLEER. This CDR3 is 15 amino acids long. The CDR3 is CASSPGLTAPYGYTF. The CDR3, as DNA: TGCGCCAGCAGTCCGGGGCTAACAGCCCCCTATGGCTACACCTTC.

The CDR3 spells CASSQAPLGSDEKLFF. The CDR3 DNA is TGCGCCAGCAGCCAAGCCCCCTTGGGGAGTGATGAAAAACTGTTTTTT. V gene TRBV4-3 combines with J gene TRBJ1-4; D uncertain. The CDR3 covers 16 residues. Germline lookup yields CDR1 LGHNA and CDR2 YSLEER. The germline V and J ends were trimmed by 1 base and 6 bases, with 15 bases remaining between them.

The V gene is TRBV7-2, the J gene TRBJ1-2, with a possible D match to TRBD1 (5 bases). The V gene's germline CDR1 is SGHTA and CDR2 FQGNSA. Trimming cost V 6 bases and J 7 bases, with 15 bases left between them. The CDR3 totals 13 residues. CDR3 bases: TGTGCCAGCAGTTCTTTTCTGGGACCTGGCTACACCTTC. Translated, it gives CASSSFLGPGYTF.